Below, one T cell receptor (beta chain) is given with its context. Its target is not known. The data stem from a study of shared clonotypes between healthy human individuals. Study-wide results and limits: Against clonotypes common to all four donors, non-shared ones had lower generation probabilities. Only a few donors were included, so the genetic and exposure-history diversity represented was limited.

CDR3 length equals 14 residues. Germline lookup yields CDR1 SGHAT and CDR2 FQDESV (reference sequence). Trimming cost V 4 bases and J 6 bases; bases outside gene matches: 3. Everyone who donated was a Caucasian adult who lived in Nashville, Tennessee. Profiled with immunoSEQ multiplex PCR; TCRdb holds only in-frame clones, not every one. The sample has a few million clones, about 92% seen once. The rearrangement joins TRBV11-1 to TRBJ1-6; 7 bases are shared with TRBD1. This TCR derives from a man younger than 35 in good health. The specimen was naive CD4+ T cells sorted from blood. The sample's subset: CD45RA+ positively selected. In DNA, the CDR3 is TGTGCCAGCAGCTCCGGACAGGTTAATTCACCCCTCCACTTT. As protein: CASSSGQVNSPLHF. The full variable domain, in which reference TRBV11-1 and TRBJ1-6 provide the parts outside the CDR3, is EAEVAQSPRYKITEKSQAVAFWCDPISGHATLYWYRQILGQGPELLVQFQDESVVDDSQLPKDRFSAERLKGVDSTLKIQPAELGDSAMYLCASSSGQVNSPLHFGNGTRLTVT.